This T cell receptor beta chain is from a study of a mutant IDH1 vaccine in newly diagnosed glioma. In the study overall: Vaccination started 4-6 weeks after radiotherapy alone, or with temozolomide cycles. Regarding the study as a whole: Of the patients, 85% to 95% had vaccine-induced immune responses.

After removal of 4 bases from V and 2 bases from J, the junction contained 7 bases not matched to a gene. Germline CDR1 MNHEY, CDR2 SMNVEV (reference sequence). The CDR3 is made up of 15 amino acids. Remarks on this clone: Its antigen is undetermined.

Time point given: week 35, safety follow-up. All doses held 300 ug of mutant IDH1 20-mer peptide, with topical imiquimod. Astrocytomas found in donors were new, WHO grade 3 or 4, IDH1-mutant and ATRX-lost. Method: immunoSEQ multiplex PCR; TCRdb's copy keeps in-frame clones and lacks some. Of about 32,000 clones in the sample, 82% were seen once. Sequenced here: PBMCs, sampled from a glioma patient whose treatment included an IDH1 peptide vaccine. The chain is built from TRBV27 and TRBJ2-7; 8 nucleotides match TRBD2. This sequence was found in a woman aged 18 to 35 with glioma. The CDR3 loop reads CASSSSGRATYEQYF. For the CDR3, the DNA is TGTGCCAGCAGTTCCAGCGGGAGAGCCACCTACGAGCAGTACTTC.